The sequence of this TCR beta chain was determined in a study of control samples from healthy donors and cancer patients. Profiling relied on immunoSEQ multiplex PCR, and the TCRdb table lists in-frame clones only, not all of them. The table has around 100,000 clones, more than 85% seen once. Germline CDR1 reads SGDLS; CDR2 reads YYNGEE. The junction had 4 bases not matched to a gene; V was cut back by 4 bases and J by 3 bases. The CDR3 consists of 14 residues. This TCR was sampled from a man aged 55-75 years with lung cancer. The chain combines TRBV9 with TRBJ2-7; 10 bases agree with TRBD1. The source material was PBMCs. The CDR3 is CASSRGQGGYEQYF. In DNA, the CDR3 is TGTGCCAGCAGCCGTGGACAGGGGGGCTACGAGCAGTACTTC.